Here is one T cell receptor (beta chain) with its context. V lost 3 bases, J lost 4 bases, and 13 bases lay in between. The CDR3 extends over 15 amino acids. Germline V gene lookup returns CDR1 MDHEN and CDR2 SYDVKM. This specimen comes from a study of blood T cell repertoires in COVID-19. Looking at the study overall: Donors in the United States, Italy and Spain gave samples during acute or convalescent COVID-19. T cells, B-cell-depleted T cells, or PBMCs provided the cDNA or gDNA that served as material.

As handled by the study authors: Reference gene primer amplification in the assay estimated nucleated cell counts. Sequencing was performed with immunoSEQ multiplex PCR; in TCRdb, only in-frame clones are kept and a portion is missing. V and J calls and clone size are given by that table; D and trimming were obtained from the DNA. Among approximately 200,000 clones listed, roughly four fifths were seen once. The sequence came from a woman aged 30 to 39 who had recovered from COVID-19. Sequencing used peripheral blood. The V gene is TRBV28, the J gene TRBJ1-3; D unresolved. For the CDR3, the DNA is TGTGCCAGCAGTTTTCCCGCGGTAAGGGGAAACACCATATATTTT. Its protein product is CASSFPAVRGNTIYF.